The 6 T cell receptor beta chains in this list originate from one sample, sequenced in a study of PD-L1 blockade in urothelial cancer. Repertoires were generated with immunoSEQ multiplex PCR, while TCRdb's copy carries only in-frame clones and drops some. The sample carries approximately 100,000 clones, 70% to 90% recorded once. The sample in question was PBMCs, obtained around atezolizumab (anti-PD-L1) treatment. These TCRs come from a man aged 50-59 years with urothelial cancer.

The rearrangement uses TRBV5-6 and TRBJ1-2; 10 nucleotides agree with TRBD1. The germline gives CDR1 SGHDT, CDR2 YYEEEE. J was trimmed by 8 bases and V by 4 bases; bases with no gene match: 8. This CDR3 has 14 amino acids. CDR3 sequence reads: CASSPGGQGDGYTF. For the CDR3, the DNA is TGTGCCAGCAGCCCCGGCGGACAGGGGGACGGCTACACCTTC.

The chain has TRBV5-1 and TRBJ2-2; no reliable D call. This CDR3 spans 11 amino acids. V dropped 8 bases and J dropped 3 bases, with 5 bases sitting between them. Germline CDR1 SGHRS, CDR2 YFSETQ. The CDR3 loop reads CASTYTGELFF. CDR3 coding DNA: TGCGCCAGTACTTACACCGGGGAGCTGTTTTTT.

CDR3 bases: TGTGCCAGCACCCGTTTAGCGGGAGGAGGAGAGACCCAGTACTTC. It translates to CASTRLAGGGETQYF. The chain is built from TRBV27 and TRBJ2-5; 10 positions agree with TRBD2. There are 15 residues in the CDR3. Per the germline V gene, CDR1 is MNHEY and CDR2 is SMNVEV (reference sequence). J gave up 4 bases and V 7 bases, and 9 bases lay outside the gene matches.

As regards this clone: An end of the junction differs from the germline gene, which may be a read error. The CDR3 DNA follows: TGTGCCAGTAATATGGACAGGGTGAAAACTGAAGCTTTCTTT. Translated, it gives CASNMDRVKTEAFF. The chain employs TRBV6-1 and TRBJ1-1; 8 bases are a match to TRBD1. Germline V lookup: CDR1 MNHNS, CDR2 SASEGT. The CDR3 totals 14 residues.

Points on this clone: Other DNA variants within this sample encode the same CDR3. The rearrangement uses TRBV7-9 and TRBJ2-5; 8 positions match TRBD2. Trimming took 3 bases from V and 4 from J; bases not matched to a gene: 4. This CDR3 region has 14 residues. CDR1 and CDR2 from the germline V gene are SEHNR and FQNEAQ (reference sequence). As DNA, the CDR3 is TGTGCCAGCAGCTTGGCGGGAGGAAGAGAGACCCAGTACTTC. Encoded protein: CASSLAGGRETQYF.

The chain employs TRBV18 and TRBJ2-2; D gene unclear. Germline CDR1 reads KGHSH; CDR2 reads LQKENI. The CDR3 is 16 residues long. V was pared by 6 bases and J by 0 bases, with 14 bases between. The CDR3 DNA sequence: TGTGCCAGCTCGCTCAACGGCGGCGCGAACACCGGGGAGCTGTTTTTT. Its protein is CASSLNGGANTGELFF.